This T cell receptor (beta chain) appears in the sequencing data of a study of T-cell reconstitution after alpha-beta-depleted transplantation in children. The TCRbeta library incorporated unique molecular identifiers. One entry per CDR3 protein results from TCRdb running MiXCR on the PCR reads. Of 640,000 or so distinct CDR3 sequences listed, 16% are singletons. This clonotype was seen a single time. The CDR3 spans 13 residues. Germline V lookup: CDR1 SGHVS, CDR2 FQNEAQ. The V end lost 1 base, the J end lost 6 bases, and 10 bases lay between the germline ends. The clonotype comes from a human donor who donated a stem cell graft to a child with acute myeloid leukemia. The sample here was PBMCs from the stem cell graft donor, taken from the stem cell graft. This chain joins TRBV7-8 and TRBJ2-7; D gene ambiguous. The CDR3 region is CASSLGGILEQYF. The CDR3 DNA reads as TGTGCCAGCAGCTTAGGGGGTATACTCGAGCAGTACTTC.